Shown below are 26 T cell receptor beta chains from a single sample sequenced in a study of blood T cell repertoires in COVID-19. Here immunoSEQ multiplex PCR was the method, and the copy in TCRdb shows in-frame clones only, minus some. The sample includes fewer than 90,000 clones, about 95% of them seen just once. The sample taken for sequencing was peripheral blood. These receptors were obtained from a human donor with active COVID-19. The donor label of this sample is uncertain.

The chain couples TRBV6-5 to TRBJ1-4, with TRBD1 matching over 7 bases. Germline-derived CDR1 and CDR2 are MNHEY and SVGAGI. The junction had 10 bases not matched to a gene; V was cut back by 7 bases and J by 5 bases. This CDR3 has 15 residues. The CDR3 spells CASTFPGQLNEKLFF. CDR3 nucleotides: TGTGCCAGCACCTTTCCGGGACAGCTAAATGAAAAACTGTTTTTT.

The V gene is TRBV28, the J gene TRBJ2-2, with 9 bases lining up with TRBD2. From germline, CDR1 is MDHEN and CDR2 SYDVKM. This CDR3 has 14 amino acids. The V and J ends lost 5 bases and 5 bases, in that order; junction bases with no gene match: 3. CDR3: CASSETSGTGELFF. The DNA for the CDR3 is TGTGCCAGCAGTGAGACTAGCGGTACCGGGGAGCTGTTTTTT. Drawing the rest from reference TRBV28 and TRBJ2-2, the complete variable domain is DVKVTQSSRYLVKRTGEKVFLECVQDMDHENMFWYRQDPGLGLRLIYFSYDVKMKEKGDIPEGYSVSREKKERFSLILESASTNQTSMYLCASSETSGTGELFFGEGSRLTVL.

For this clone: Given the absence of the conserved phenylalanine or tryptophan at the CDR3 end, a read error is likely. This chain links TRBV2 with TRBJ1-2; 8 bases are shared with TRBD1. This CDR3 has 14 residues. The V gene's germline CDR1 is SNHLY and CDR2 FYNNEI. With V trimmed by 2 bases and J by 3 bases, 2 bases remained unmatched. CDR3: CASSEQGAHYGYTL. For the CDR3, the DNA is TGTGCCAGCAGTGAACAGGGGGCTCACTATGGCTACACCCTC.

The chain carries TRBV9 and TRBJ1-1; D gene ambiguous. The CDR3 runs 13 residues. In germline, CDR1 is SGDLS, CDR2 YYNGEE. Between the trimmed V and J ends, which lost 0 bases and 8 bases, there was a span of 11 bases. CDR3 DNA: TGTGCCAGCAGCGTAGATCACAGCCTGGAAGCTTTCTTT. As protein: CASSVDHSLEAFF. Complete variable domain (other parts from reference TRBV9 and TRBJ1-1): DSGVTQTPKHLITATGQRVTLRCSPRSGDLSVYWYQQSLDQGLQFLIQYYNGEERAKGNILERFSAQQFPDLHSELNLSSLELGDSALYFCASSVDHSLEAFFGQGTRLTVV.

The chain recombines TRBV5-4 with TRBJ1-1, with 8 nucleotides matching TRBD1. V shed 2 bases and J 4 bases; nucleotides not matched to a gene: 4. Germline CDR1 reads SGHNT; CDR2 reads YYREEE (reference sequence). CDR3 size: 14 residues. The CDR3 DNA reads TGTGCCAGCAGCTTACAGGGGGGCGGCACTGAAGCTTTCTTT. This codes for CASSLQGGGTEAFF.

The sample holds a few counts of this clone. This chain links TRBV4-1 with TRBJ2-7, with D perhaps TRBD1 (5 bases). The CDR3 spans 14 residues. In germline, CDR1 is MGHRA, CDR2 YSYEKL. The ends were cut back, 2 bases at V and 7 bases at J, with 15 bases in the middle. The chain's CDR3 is CASSQPRQRSEQYF. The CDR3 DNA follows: TGCGCCAGCAGCCAACCACGACAGCGTTCGGAGCAGTACTTC.

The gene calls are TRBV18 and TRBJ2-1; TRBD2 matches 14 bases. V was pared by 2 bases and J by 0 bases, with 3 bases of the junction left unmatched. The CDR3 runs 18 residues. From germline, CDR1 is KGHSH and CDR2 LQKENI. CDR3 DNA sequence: TGTGCCAGCTCACCAAGACTAGCGGGAGGGAGCTCCTACAATGAGCAGTTCTTC. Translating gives CASSPRLAGGSSYNEQFF.

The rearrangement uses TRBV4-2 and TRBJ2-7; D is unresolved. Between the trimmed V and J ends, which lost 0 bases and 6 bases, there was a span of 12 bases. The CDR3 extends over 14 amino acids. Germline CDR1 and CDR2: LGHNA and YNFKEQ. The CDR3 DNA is TGTGCCAGCAGCCAAGATAGCTCCCTATCCGAGCAGTACTTC. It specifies CASSQDSSLSEQYF.

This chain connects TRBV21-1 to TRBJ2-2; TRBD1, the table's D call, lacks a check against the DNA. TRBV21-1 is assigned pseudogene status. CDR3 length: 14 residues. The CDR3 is CASSGTDYTGELFF. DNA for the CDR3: TGTGCCAGCAGTGGGACAGACTACACCGGGGAGCTGTTTTTT.

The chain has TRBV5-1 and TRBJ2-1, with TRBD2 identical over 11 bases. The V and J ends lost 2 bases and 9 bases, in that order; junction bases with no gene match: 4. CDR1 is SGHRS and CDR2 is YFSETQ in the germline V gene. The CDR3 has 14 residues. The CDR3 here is CASSFSGGDGEQFF. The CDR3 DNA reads TGCGCCAGCAGCTTTAGCGGGGGGGATGGTGAGCAGTTCTTC.

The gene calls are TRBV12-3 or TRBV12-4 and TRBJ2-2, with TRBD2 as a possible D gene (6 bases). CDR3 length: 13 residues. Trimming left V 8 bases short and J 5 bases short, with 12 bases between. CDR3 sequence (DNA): TGTGCCAGCGGCGGGGTTTGGACCGGGGAGCTGTTTTTT. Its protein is CASGGVWTGELFF.

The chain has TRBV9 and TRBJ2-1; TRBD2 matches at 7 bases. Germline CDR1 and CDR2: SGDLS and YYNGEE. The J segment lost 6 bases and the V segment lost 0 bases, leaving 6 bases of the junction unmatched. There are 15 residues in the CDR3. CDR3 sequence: CASSVGRGFFNEQFF. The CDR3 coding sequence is TGTGCCAGCAGCGTAGGGCGGGGGTTCTTCAATGAGCAGTTCTTC.

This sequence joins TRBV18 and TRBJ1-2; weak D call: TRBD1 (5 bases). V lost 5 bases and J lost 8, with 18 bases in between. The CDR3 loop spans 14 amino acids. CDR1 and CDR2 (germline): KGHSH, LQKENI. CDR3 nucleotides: TGTGCCAGCTCAATTCAGGGCACCCATTCCGGCTACACCTTC. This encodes CASSIQGTHSGYTF. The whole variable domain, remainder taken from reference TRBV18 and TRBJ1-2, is NAGVMQNPRHLVRRRGQEARLRCSPMKGHSHVYWYRQLPEEGLKFMVYLQKENIIDESGMPKERFSAEFPKEGPSILRIQQVVRGDSAAYFCASSIQGTHSGYTFGSGTRLTVV.

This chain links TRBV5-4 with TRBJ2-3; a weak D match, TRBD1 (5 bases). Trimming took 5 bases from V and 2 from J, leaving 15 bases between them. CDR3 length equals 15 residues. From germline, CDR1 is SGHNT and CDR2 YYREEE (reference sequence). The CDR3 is CASRGQGVVTDTQYF. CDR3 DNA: TGTGCCAGCAGAGGACAAGGGGTTGTCACAGATACGCAGTATTTT.

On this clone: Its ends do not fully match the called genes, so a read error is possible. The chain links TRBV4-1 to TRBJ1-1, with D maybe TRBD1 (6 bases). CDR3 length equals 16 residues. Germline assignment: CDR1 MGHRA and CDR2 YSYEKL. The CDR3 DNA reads TGCGCCAGCAGACAAGGAACGAGGGGGGGACCCACTGAAGCTTTCTTT. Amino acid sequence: CASRQGTRGGPTEAFF.

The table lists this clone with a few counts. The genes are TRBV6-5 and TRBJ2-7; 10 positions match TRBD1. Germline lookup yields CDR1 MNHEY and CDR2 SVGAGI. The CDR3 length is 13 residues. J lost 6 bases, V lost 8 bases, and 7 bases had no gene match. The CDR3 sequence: CASFRDRGSEQYF. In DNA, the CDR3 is TGTGCCAGCTTCCGGGACAGGGGTTCCGAGCAGTACTTC.

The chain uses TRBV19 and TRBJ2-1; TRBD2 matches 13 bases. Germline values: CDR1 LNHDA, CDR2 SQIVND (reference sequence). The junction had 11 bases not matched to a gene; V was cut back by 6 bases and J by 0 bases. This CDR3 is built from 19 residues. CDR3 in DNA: TGTGCCAGTAGCGAAACCGGGACTAGCGGGACCAGCTCCTACAATGAGCAGTTCTTC. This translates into CASSETGTSGTSSYNEQFF.

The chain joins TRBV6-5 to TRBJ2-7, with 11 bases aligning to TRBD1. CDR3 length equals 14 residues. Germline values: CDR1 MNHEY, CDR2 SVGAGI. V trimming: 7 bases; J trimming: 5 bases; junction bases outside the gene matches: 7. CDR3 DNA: TGTGCCAGCATTGGGACAGGGGGATGGCACGAGCAGTACTTC. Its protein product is CASIGTGGWHEQYF.

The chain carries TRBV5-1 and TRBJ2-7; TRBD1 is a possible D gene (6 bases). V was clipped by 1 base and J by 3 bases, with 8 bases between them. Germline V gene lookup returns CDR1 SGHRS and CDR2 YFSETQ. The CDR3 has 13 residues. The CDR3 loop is CASSLSTGYEQYF. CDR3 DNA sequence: TGCGCCAGCAGCTTGTCGACAGGCTACGAGCAGTACTTC.

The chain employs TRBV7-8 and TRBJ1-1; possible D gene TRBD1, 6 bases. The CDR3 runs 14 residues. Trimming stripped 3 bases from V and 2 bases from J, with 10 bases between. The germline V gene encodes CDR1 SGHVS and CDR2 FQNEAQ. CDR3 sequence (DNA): TGTGCCAGCAGCTTCGACAGGATTAACACTGAAGCTTTCTTT. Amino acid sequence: CASSFDRINTEAFF.

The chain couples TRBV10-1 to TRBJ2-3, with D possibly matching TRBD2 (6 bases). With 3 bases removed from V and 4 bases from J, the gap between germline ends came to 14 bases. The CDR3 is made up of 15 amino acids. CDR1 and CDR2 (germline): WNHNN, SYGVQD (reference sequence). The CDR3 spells CASSDRGGGPDTQYF. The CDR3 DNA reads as TGCGCCAGCAGTGATCGGGGAGGAGGGCCAGATACGCAGTATTTT.

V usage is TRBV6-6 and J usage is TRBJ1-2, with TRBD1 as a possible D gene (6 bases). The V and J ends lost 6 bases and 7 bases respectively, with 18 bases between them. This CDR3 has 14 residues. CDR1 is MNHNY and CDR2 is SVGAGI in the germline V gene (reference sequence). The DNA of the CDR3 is TGTGCCAGCAGCCAACAACAGGGTTCCGGTGGCTACACCTTC. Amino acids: CASSQQQGSGGYTF.

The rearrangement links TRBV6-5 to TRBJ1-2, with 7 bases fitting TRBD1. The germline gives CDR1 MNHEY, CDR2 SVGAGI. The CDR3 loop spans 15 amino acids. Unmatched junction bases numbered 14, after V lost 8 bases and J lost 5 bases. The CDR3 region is CASQRQGDSLYGYTF. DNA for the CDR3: TGTGCCAGCCAACGGCAGGGGGACAGCTTGTATGGCTACACCTTC.

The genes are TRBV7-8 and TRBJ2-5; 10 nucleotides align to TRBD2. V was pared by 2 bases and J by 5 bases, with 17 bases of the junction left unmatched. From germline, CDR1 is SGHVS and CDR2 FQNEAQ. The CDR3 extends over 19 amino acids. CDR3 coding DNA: TGTGCCAGCAGCTTAAATCGCCTAGCGGGGGTTTCGGGCAGGGAGACCCAGTACTTC. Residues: CASSLNRLAGVSGRETQYF.

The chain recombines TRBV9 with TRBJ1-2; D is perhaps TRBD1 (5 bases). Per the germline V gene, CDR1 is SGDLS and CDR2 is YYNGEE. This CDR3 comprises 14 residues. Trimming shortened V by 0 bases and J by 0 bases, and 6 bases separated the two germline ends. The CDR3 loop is CASSVGGANYGYTF. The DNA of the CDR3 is TGTGCCAGCAGCGTAGGGGGCGCTAACTATGGCTACACCTTC.

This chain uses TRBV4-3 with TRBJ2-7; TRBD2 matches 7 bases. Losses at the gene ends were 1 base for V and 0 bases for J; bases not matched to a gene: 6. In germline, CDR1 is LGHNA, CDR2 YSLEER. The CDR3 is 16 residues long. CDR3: CASSQASSGLSYEQYF. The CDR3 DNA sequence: TGCGCCAGCAGCCAAGCCTCTAGCGGACTCTCCTACGAGCAGTACTTC.